This TCR beta chain derives from a study of T cells in Graves' hyperthyroidism and ophthalmopathy. Using RNA transcripts as the source, TCR beta CDR3 regions were amplified. When the TCR CDR3 underwent first-round RT-PCR, the HTBI primer set was used. TCRdb processed the multiplex PCR reads anew with MiXCR; each CDR3 protein has one entry. The profile shows 96,000 or so distinct CDR3 sequences, just over 50% of them singletons. Germline loops: CDR1 SEHNR, CDR2 FQNEAQ (reference sequence). CDR3 size: 14 residues. Trimming removed 5 bases from V and 10 bases from J; junction bases left unmatched: 10. Using less than 12 ml of fresh peripheral blood, PBMCs were prepared.

This receptor was identified in a woman between 35 and 50 years old with Graves' hyperthyroidism. The chain couples TRBV7-9 to TRBJ2-5; 10 bases match TRBD2. The sample was blood. CDR3: CASSQDLAGEYQYF. In nucleotides, the CDR3 is TGTGCCAGCAGCCAAGATCTAGCGGGGGAGTACCAGTACTTC.